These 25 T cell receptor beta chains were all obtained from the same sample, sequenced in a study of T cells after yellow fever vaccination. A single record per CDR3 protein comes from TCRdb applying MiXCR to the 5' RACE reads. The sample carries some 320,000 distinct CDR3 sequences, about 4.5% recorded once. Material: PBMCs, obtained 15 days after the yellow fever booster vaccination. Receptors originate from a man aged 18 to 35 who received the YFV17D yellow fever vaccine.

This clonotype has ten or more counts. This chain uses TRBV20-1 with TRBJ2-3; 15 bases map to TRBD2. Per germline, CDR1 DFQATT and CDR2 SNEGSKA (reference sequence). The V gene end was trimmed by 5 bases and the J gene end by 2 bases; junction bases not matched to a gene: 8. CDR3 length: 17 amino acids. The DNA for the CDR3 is TGCAGTGCTTCCGGGACTAGCGGGGGGACCCTCACAGATACGCAGTATTTT. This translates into CSASGTSGGTLTDTQYF.

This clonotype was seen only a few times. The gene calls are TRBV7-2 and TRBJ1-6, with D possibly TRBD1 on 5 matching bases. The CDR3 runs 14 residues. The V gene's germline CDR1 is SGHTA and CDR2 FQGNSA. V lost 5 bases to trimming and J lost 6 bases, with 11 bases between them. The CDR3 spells CASSLRGLNSPLHF. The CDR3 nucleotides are TGTGCCAGCAGCCTAAGGGGTCTTAATTCACCCCTCCACTTT.

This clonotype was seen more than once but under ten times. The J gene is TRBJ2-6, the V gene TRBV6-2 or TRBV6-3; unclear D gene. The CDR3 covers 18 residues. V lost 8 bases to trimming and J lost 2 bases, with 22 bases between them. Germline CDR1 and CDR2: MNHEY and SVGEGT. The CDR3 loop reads CASGRFWAYDTGANVLTF. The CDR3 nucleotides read TGTGCCAGCGGCCGATTTTGGGCCTACGACACTGGGGCCAACGTCCTGACTTTC.

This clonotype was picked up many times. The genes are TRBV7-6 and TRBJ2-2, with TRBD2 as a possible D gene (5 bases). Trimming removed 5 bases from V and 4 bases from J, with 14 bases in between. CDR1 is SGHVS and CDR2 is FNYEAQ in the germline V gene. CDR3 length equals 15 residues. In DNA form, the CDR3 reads TGTGCCAGCAGCGTAAGGACCCGGGGCACCGGGGAGCTGTTTTTT. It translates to CASSVRTRGTGELFF.

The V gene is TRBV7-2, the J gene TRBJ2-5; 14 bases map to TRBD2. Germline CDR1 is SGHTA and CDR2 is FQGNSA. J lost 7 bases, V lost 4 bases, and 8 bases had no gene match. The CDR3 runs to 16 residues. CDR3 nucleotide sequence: TGTGCCAGCAGCTCCATAGGGGGACTAGCGGGGGTGACCCAGTACTTC. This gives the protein CASSSIGGLAGVTQYF.

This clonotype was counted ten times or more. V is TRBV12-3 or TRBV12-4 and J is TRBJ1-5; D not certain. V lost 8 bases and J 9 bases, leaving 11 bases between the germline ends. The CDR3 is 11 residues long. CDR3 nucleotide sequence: TGTGCCAGCGCTCTAGCAGGGCCCCAGCATTTT. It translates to CASALAGPQHF.

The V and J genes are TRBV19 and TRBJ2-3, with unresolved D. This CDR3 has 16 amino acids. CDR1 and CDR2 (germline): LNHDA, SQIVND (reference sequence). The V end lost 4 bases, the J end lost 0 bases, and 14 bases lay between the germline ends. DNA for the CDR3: TGTGCCAGTAGTAATGTCCCGGAGCCAAGCACAGATACGCAGTATTTT. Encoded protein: CASSNVPEPSTDTQYF.

The chain's CDR3 is CASSDYLEAFF. DNA of the CDR3: TGTGCCAGCAGTGACTACCTAGAAGCTTTCTTT. The chain links TRBV2 to TRBJ1-1; D gene uncertain. Between the trimmed V and J ends, which lost 3 bases and 8 bases, there was a span of 7 bases. Looked up from germline, CDR1 is SNHLY and CDR2 is FYNNEI. CDR3 size: 11 residues.

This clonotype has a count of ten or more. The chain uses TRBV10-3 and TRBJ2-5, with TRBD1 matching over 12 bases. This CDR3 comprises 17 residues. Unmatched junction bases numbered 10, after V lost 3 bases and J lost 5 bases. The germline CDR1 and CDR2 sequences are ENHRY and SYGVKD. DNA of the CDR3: TGTGCCATCAGTGAAAGGAGGGGACAGGGGGCTGGGGAGACCCAGTACTTC. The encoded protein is CAISERRGQGAGETQYF.

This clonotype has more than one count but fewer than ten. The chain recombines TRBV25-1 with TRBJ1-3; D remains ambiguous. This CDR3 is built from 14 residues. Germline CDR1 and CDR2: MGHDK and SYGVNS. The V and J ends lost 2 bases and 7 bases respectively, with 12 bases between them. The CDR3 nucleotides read TGTGCCAGCAGTGAAAGATCTGGATGGAACACCATATATTTT. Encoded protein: CASSERSGWNTIYF.

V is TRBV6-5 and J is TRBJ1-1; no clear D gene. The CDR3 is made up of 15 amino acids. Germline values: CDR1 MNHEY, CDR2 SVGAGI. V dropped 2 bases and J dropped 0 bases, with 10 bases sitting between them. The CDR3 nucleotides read TGTGCCAGCAGTTACACCCGCGGGGTGAACACTGAAGCTTTCTTT. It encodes CASSYTRGVNTEAFF.

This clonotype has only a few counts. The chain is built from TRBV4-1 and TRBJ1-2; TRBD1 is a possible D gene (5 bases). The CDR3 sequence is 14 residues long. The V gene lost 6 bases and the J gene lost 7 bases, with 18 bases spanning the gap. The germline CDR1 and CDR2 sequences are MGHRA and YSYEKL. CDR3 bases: TGCGCCAGCAGGGACCCAGTGAGGGGCAGTGGCTACACCTTC. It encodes CASRDPVRGSGYTF.

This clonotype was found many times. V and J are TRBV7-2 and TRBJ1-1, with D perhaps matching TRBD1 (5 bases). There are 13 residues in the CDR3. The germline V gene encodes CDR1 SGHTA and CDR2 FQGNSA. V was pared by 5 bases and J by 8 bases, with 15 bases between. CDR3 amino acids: CASSPSGQGEAFF. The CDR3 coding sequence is TGTGCCAGCAGCCCCTCGGGCCAGGGAGAAGCTTTCTTT.

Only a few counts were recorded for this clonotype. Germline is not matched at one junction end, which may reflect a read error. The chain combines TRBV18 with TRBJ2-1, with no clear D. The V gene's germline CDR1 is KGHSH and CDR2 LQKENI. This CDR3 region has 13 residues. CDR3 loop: CASSPSVYYEQFF. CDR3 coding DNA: TGTGCCAGCTCACCCAGTGTCTACTATGAGCAGTTCTTC.

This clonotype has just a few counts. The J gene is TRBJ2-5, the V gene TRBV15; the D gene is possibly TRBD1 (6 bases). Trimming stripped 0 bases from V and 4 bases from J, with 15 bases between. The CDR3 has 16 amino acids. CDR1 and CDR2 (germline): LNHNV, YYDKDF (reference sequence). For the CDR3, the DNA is TGTGCCACCAGCAGAGATGGGGCAGGGGAGTTAGAGACCCAGTACTTC. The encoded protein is CATSRDGAGELETQYF.

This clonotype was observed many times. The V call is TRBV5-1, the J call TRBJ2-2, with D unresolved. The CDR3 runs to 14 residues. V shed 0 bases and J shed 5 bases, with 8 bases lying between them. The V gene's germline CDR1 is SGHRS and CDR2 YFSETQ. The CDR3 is CASSLDGSTGELFF. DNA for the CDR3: TGCGCCAGCAGCTTGGACGGATCTACCGGGGAGCTGTTTTTT. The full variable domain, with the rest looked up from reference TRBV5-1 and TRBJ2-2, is KAGVTQTPRYLIKTRGQQVTLSCSPISGHRSVSWYQQTPGQGLQFLFEYFSETQRNKGNFPGRFSGRQFSNSRSEMNVSTLELGDSALYLCASSLDGSTGELFFGEGSRLTVL.

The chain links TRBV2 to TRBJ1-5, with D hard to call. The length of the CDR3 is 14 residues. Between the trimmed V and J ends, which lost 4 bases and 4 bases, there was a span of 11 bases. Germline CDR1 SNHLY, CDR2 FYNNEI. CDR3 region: CASSVEGQNQPQHF. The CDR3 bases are TGTGCCAGCAGTGTAGAGGGTCAAAATCAGCCCCAGCATTTT.

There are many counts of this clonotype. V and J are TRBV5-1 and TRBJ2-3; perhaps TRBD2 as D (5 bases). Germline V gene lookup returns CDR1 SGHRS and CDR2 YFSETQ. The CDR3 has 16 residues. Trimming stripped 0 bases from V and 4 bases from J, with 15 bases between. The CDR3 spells CASSLGAPGNSDTQYF. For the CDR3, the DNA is TGCGCCAGCAGCTTGGGGGCCCCGGGGAATTCAGATACGCAGTATTTT. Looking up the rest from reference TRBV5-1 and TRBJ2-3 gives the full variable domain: KAGVTQTPRYLIKTRGQQVTLSCSPISGHRSVSWYQQTPGQGLQFLFEYFSETQRNKGNFPGRFSGRQFSNSRSEMNVSTLELGDSALYLCASSLGAPGNSDTQYFGPGTRLTVL.

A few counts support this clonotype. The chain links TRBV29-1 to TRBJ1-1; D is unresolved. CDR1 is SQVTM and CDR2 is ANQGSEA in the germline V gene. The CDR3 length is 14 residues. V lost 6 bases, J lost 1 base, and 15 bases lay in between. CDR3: CSVTRQVQNTEAFF. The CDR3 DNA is TGCAGCGTCACTAGGCAGGTACAGAACACTGAAGCTTTCTTT.

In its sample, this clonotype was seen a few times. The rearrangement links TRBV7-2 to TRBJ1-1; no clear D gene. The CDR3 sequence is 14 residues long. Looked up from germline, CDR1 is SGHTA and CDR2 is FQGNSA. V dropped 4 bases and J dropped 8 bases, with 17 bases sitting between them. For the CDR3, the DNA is TGTGCCAGCAGCTACAGAGAGGCGGGCCCCGAAGCTTTCTTT. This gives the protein CASSYREAGPEAFF.

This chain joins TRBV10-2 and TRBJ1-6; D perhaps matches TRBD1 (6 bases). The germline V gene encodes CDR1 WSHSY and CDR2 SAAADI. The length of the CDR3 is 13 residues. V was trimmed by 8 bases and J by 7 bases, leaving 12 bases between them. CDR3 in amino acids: CASRRGGNSPLHF. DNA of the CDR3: TGCGCCAGCCGAAGGGGGGGGAATTCACCCCTCCACTTT.

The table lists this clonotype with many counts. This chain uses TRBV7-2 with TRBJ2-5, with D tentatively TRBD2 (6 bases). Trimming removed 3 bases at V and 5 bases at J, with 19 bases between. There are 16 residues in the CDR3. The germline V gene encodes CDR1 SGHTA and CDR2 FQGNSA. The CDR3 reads CASSFGPPGLGETQYF. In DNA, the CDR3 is TGTGCCAGCAGCTTTGGCCCCCCGGGACTGGGGGAGACCCAGTACTTC.

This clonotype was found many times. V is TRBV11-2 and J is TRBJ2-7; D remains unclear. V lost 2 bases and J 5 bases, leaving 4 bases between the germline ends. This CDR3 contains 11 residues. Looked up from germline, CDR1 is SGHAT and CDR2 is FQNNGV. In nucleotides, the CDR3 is TGTGCCAGCAGCTTAACACACGAGCAGTACTTC. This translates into CASSLTHEQYF.

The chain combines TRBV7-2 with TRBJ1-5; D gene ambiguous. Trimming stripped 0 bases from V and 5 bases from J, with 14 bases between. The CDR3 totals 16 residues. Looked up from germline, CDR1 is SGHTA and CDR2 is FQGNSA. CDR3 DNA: TGTGCCAGCAGCTTAGCTTCGAGGAGGGATGATCAGCCCCAGCATTTT. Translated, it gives CASSLASRRDDQPQHF.

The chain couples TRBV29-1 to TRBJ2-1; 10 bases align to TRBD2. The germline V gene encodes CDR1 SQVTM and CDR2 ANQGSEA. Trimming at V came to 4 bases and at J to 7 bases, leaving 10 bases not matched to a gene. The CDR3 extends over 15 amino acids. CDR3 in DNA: TGCAGCGTTGGGGGAGCGGGGGGGCATCGGAATGAGCAGTTCTTC. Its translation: CSVGGAGGHRNEQFF.